This T cell receptor (beta chain) was documented in a study of blood T cell repertoires in COVID-19. TCRdb's table, derived via immunoSEQ multiplex PCR, lists solely in-frame clones and lacks some. Among 70,000 to 95,000 clones listed, roughly 77% were seen once. Between the trimmed V and J ends, which lost 3 bases and 7 bases, there was a span of 22 bases. The CDR3 is 16 amino acids. Germline values: CDR1 PRHDT, CDR2 FYEKMQ (reference sequence). The receptor comes from a human donor in a cohort sampled during active COVID-19. What was sequenced was peripheral blood. The chain combines TRBV13 with TRBJ2-7; possible D gene TRBD1, 6 bases. The CDR3 sequence: CASSFPDRRLRNEQYF. The DNA for the CDR3 is TGTGCCAGCAGCTTCCCCGACAGGCGTCTACGTAATGAGCAGTACTTC.